The clone carrying this T cell receptor beta chain appeared a few times. This sample stems from a study of T cells in Graves' hyperthyroidism and ophthalmopathy. This CDR3 contains 15 residues. V gave up 6 bases and J gave up 5 bases, with 16 bases separating them. TCR beta CDR3 sequences were amplified from RNA transcripts. When the TCR CDR3 underwent first-round RT-PCR, the HTBI primer set was used. Using its own MiXCR run on the multiplex PCR reads, TCRdb lists one record per CDR3 protein. Altogether 300,000 to 400,000 distinct CDR3 sequences are present, about 12% being singletons, with the ten largest covering less than 10%.

This TCR came from a young woman with Graves' hyperthyroidism. Material for sequencing was blood. The genes are TRBV12-3 or TRBV12-4 and TRBJ2-2; tentatively, D is TRBD2 (5 bases). This chain's CDR3 is CASRLFGVETGELFF. DNA of the CDR3: TGTGCCAGCAGGTTGTTCGGGGTCGAGACCGGGGAGCTGTTTTTT.